These 23 T cell receptor beta chains were sequenced from one sample in a study of immune heterogeneity within non-small cell lung tumors. TCR beta CDR3 was amplified by multiplex PCR, first round about 10 cycles, 32 V and 13 J primers. MiXCR, applied by TCRdb to the multiplex PCR reads, yields one record per CDR3 protein. The sample records approximately 3,200 distinct CDR3 sequences, 50% to 65% being singletons. TCRs were amplified from approximately 0.65 ug gDNA of bulk tumor per sample. Doctors removed several biopsies from each primary tumor during surgery, keeping them far apart. Patients went through curative surgery, and their non-small cell lung cancer was untreated and newly diagnosed. Sequenced input: lung tumor tissue. The receptor set was obtained from a man between 60 and 75 years old with non-small cell lung cancer.

The V and J genes are TRBV19 and TRBJ2-6; possibly TRBD2 for D (5 bases). The germline gives CDR1 LNHDA, CDR2 SQIVND (reference sequence). V was cut by 10 bases and J by 0 bases, with 19 bases left in between. The CDR3 spans 17 residues. The CDR3 DNA reads TGTGCCACTAATCGGAGGACGGATAGCTCTGGGGCCAACGTCCTGACTTTC. Amino acids: CATNRRTDSSGANVLTF.

This clonotype was picked up one time. Here the CDR3 reads CASSVTENYGYTF. The CDR3 region has the DNA TGTGCCAGCAGCGTAACAGAAAACTATGGCTACACCTTC. The genes are TRBV9 and TRBJ1-2; D is ambiguous. Germline V lookup: CDR1 SGDLS, CDR2 YYNGEE. V was trimmed by 1 base and J by 2 bases, leaving 6 bases between them. This CDR3 contains 13 residues. Filled out from reference TRBV9 and TRBJ1-2, the complete variable domain reads DSGVTQTPKHLITATGQRVTLRCSPRSGDLSVYWYQQSLDQGLQFLIQYYNGEERAKGNILERFSAQQFPDLHSELNLSSLELGDSALYFCASSVTENYGYTFGSGTRLTVV.

The chain recombines TRBV7-2 with TRBJ2-7; 10 nucleotides agree with TRBD2. CDR1 is SGHTA and CDR2 is FQGNSA in the germline V gene. This CDR3 is 14 amino acids long. Trimming removed 5 bases from V and 3 bases from J; junction bases left unmatched: 4. The CDR3 region is CASSPGLASYEQYF. CDR3 DNA: TGTGCCAGCAGCCCGGGACTAGCGAGCTACGAGCAGTACTTC.

Sample share makes this clonotype medium-sized. The genes are TRBV15 and TRBJ2-1; TRBD2 aligns across 7 bases. Germline V CDR1 and CDR2: LNHNV, YYDKDF (reference sequence). The V segment lost 1 base and the J segment 6 bases; nucleotides outside the gene matches: 6. The CDR3 covers 15 residues. The CDR3 DNA sequence: TGTGCCACCAGCAGAGCGAGGACTAGAGGCAATGAGCAGTTCTTC. Its protein product is CATSRARTRGNEQFF.

In this sample, this clonotype is medium-sized. The V and J genes are TRBV28 and TRBJ1-3; D gene unclear. The CDR3 is 13 amino acids. V gave up 3 bases and J gave up 4 bases, with 7 bases separating them. CDR1 MDHEN and CDR2 SYDVKM come from the germline V gene. The CDR3 region has the DNA TGTGCCAGCAGTTTGAACAGCGGAAACACCATATATTTT. Translating gives CASSLNSGNTIYF.

This clonotype rates as medium-sized. The chain uses TRBV6-1 and TRBJ1-4; D might be TRBD1 (5 bases). V dropped 8 bases and J dropped 8 bases, with 15 bases sitting between them. Germline lookup yields CDR1 MNHNS and CDR2 SASEGT. The CDR3 contains 13 residues. The CDR3 nucleotides read TGTGCCAGCCAGGGAGGGAAGGGGGAAAAACTGTTTTTT. Its protein product is CASQGGKGEKLFF.

CDR3 coding DNA: TGTGCCTGGAGTCCCCTCGACTACGAGCAGTACTTC. Translation gives CAWSPLDYEQYF. V is TRBV30 and J is TRBJ2-7, with D hard to call. Germline V gene data show CDR1 as GTSNPN and CDR2 as SVGIG (reference sequence). Trimming took off 2 bases at V and 3 bases at J, with 8 bases between the two ends. This CDR3 comprises 12 residues.

V and J are TRBV28 and TRBJ2-7; D perhaps matches TRBD1 (5 bases). Germline values: CDR1 MDHEN, CDR2 SYDVKM. The CDR3 runs 15 residues. The V end lost 5 bases, the J end lost 5 bases, and 19 bases lay between the germline ends. In DNA, the CDR3 is TGTGCCAGCAGTATGAAAGGACAAAATATCGACGAGCAGTACTTC. Translation gives CASSMKGQNIDEQYF.

The chain links TRBV19 to TRBJ2-7; tentative D call: TRBD2 (6 bases). The CDR3 runs 15 residues. Germline V gene sequence: CDR1 LNHDA, CDR2 SQIVND (reference sequence). With 6 bases removed from V and 3 bases from J, the gap between germline ends came to 18 bases. The CDR3 coding sequence is TGTGCCAGTAGCAGCGAGGGGACTTCAATCTACGAGCAGTACTTC. Translated: CASSSEGTSIYEQYF.

By share, this clonotype counts as large. V usage is TRBV6-2 or TRBV6-3 and J usage is TRBJ2-7, with 7 nucleotides matching TRBD2. Looked up from germline, CDR1 is MNHEY and CDR2 is SVGEGT. The J segment lost 7 bases and the V segment lost 6 bases, leaving 18 bases of the junction unmatched. This CDR3 is 16 amino acids long. CDR3 residues: CASSYALRGSMGEQYV. The CDR3 nucleotides are TGTGCCAGCAGCTACGCATTGCGCGGGAGTATGGGGGAGCAGTACGTC.

The chain links TRBV20-1 to TRBJ2-2; D not resolved. CDR1 DFQATT and CDR2 SNEGSKA come from the germline V gene (reference sequence). The CDR3 runs 14 residues. Trimming removed 6 bases at V and 0 bases at J, with 11 bases between. CDR3: CSAYRYTNTGELFF. The CDR3 coding sequence is TGCAGTGCATATCGGTATACGAACACCGGGGAGCTGTTTTTT.

The CDR3 DNA sequence: TGTGCCAGCAGCTTAGGCGACACAGATACGCAGTATTTT. Its translation: CASSLGDTDTQYF. The chain carries TRBV7-2 and TRBJ2-3; D unresolved. The CDR3 is 13 residues long. Germline lookup yields CDR1 SGHTA and CDR2 FQGNSA. V shed 1 base and J shed 2 bases, with 4 bases lying between them.

Points on this clonotype: This is likely a read error, given that the CDR3 carries no conserved phenylalanine or tryptophan at its end. The DNA is left out, because the CDR3 cannot be placed on it with certainty; the CDR3 is given as TCRdb lists it. The chain uses TRBV6-1 and TRBJ2-3; the table assigns TRBD1, which was not confirmed against the DNA. The CDR3 is made up of 17 amino acids, end residues included. Germline assignment: CDR1 MNHNS and CDR2 SASEGT. CDR3 sequence reads: CATKRDRDNSYEQYFGS.

This chain connects TRBV12-3 or TRBV12-4 to TRBJ2-3; D is undetermined. The CDR3 spans 12 residues. With 7 bases removed from V and 5 bases from J, the gap between germline ends came to 10 bases. CDR3 DNA: TGTGCCAGCACGGCTCTGAGAGATACGCAGTATTTT. The encoded protein is CASTALRDTQYF.

This chain uses TRBV4-1 with TRBJ1-1; D possibly corresponds to TRBD1 (5 bases). V lost 5 bases, J lost 1 base, and 11 bases lay in between. The germline V gene encodes CDR1 MGHRA and CDR2 YSYEKL. The CDR3 has 14 amino acids. The CDR3 region has the DNA TGCGCCAGCAGCTCAGGGTACGGGAACACTGAAGCTTTCTTT. This gives the protein CASSSGYGNTEAFF.

The V gene is TRBV11-2, the J gene TRBJ2-7; 8 bases fit TRBD2. The CDR3 is 14 amino acids. The germline CDR1 and CDR2 sequences are SGHAT and FQNNGV. V lost 4 bases to trimming and J lost 2 bases; unmatched junction nucleotides: 4. In nucleotides, the CDR3 is TGTGCCAGCAGCTGGGGACTAGGTCCCTACGAGCAGTACTTC. Its protein is CASSWGLGPYEQYF.

This clonotype ranks as medium-sized (0.01 to 0.1%). V usage is TRBV11-3 and J usage is TRBJ2-1; D might be TRBD1 (6 bases). The V and J ends lost 3 bases and 4 bases respectively, with 13 bases between them. Germline V gene lookup returns CDR1 SGHNT and CDR2 YENEEA. The CDR3 loop spans 15 amino acids. This CDR3 is CASSFRRTAYNEQFF. The CDR3 DNA reads as TGTGCCAGCAGCTTTAGACGGACAGCATACAATGAGCAGTTCTTC. Full variable domain (outside the CDR3, taken from reference TRBV11-3 and TRBJ2-1): EAGVVQSPRYKIIEKKQPVAFWCNPISGHNTLYWYLQNLGQGPELLIRYENEEAVDDSQLPKDRFSAERLKGVDSTLKIQPAELGDSAVYLCASSFRRTAYNEQFFGPGTRLTVL.

Comments on this clonotype: Since no conserved phenylalanine or tryptophan closes the CDR3, a read error is the likely cause. The CDR3 protein is CATSRAWGEAQYL. CDR3 nucleotides: TGTGCCACCAGCAGAGCATGGGGCGAGGCCCAGTACCTC. The rearrangement joins TRBV15 to TRBJ2-5; D might be TRBD1 (5 bases). CDR1 and CDR2 (germline): LNHNV, YYDKDF (reference sequence). CDR3 length: 13 residues. Trimming cost V 1 base and J 9 bases, with 12 bases left between them.

By proportion, this clonotype is medium-sized (0.01 to 0.1%). The chain has TRBV9 and TRBJ1-3; unclear D gene. Germline V lookup: CDR1 SGDLS, CDR2 YYNGEE. V was pared by 5 bases and J by 2 bases, with 14 bases between. CDR3 size: 15 residues. CDR3 residues: CASSALHKAGNTIYF. CDR3 DNA: TGTGCCAGCAGTGCCCTTCACAAAGCTGGAAACACCATATATTTT.

Details on this clonotype: This sequence may be a read error, since a much larger clone differs from it by one base. The chain carries TRBV5-1 and TRBJ1-1; D remains ambiguous. From germline, CDR1 is SGHRS and CDR2 YFSETQ. The CDR3 has 13 amino acids. V lost 4 bases and J lost 13, with 20 bases in between. CDR3 in DNA: TGCGCCAGCAGCCCCGATCAGACCACCCAAGATTTCTTT. Residues: CASSPDQTTQDFF.

V is TRBV27 and J is TRBJ1-4; D may be TRBD1 (6 bases). CDR3 size: 14 residues. V was shortened by 4 bases and J by 5 bases, with 11 bases between the two germline ends. Per germline, CDR1 MNHEY and CDR2 SMNVEV (reference sequence). CDR3 sequence: CASSWDTTNEKLFF. For the CDR3, the DNA is TGTGCCAGCAGTTGGGACACTACCAATGAAAAACTGTTTTTT.

By its share, this clonotype is medium-sized. The chain employs TRBV28 and TRBJ1-6; D possibly corresponds to TRBD1 (5 bases). The CDR3 has 15 amino acids. Germline V gene data show CDR1 as MDHEN and CDR2 as SYDVKM. The V gene lost 8 bases and the J gene lost 0 bases, with 11 bases spanning the gap. The CDR3 coding sequence is TGTGCCAGCCAAGGCGACAGCTCCTATAATTCACCCCTCCACTTT. It specifies CASQGDSSYNSPLHF.

This clonotype counts as medium-sized. The V gene is TRBV6-1, the J gene TRBJ2-7; D may be TRBD2 (5 bases). Looked up from germline, CDR1 is MNHNS and CDR2 is SASEGT. The CDR3 spans 14 residues. Deletions cut 0 bases from V and 4 bases from J, with 10 bases between. CDR3 nucleotides: TGTGCCAGCAGTGAAGCGGGAGTCGGTTACGAGCAGTACGTC. As protein: CASSEAGVGYEQYV.